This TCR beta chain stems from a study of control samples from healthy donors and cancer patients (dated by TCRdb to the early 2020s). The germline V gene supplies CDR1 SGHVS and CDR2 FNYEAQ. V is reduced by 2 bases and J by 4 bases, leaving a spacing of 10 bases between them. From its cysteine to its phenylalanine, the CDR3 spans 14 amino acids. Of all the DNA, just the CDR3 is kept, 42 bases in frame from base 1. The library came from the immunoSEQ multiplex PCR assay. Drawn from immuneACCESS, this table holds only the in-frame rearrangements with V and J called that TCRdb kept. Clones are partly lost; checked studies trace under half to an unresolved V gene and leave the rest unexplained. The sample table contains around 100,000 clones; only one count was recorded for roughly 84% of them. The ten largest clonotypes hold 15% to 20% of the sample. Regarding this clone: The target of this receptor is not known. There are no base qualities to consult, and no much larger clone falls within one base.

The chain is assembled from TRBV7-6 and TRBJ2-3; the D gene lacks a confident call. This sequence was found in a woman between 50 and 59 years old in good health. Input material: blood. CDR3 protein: CASSLYSNPDTQYF. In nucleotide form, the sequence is TGTGCCAGCAGCTTATACAGCAACCCAGATACGCAGTATTTT.